This entry lists 22 T cell receptor beta chains sequenced from one sample in a study of vaccination effects on CD4 cells after COVID-19. Sequencing used immunoSEQ multiplex PCR; TCRdb keeps in-frame clones, though not all of them. This table holds over 8,000 clones, 65% to 80% found once. These receptors lack a known antigen. The ViraFEST assay expanded antigen-specific CD4+ T cells with viral peptide pools before sequencing. Cultured cells yielded isolated CD4+ T cells after 10 to 11 days. Sequencing was performed on CD4+ T cells from PBMCs cultured with HCoV-229E spike peptides, taken before COVID-19 vaccination. The receptor set was obtained from a human donor who received a COVID-19 vaccine.

This chain links TRBV5-1 with TRBJ2-2; maybe TRBD2 (6 bases). The V and J ends lost 6 bases and 2 bases respectively, with 11 bases between them. Germline V lookup: CDR1 SGHRS, CDR2 YFSETQ. This CDR3 has 14 residues. The CDR3 sequence is CASTTGVNTGELFF. The DNA for the CDR3 is TGCGCCAGCACCACGGGGGTCAACACCGGGGAGCTGTTTTTT.

The chain uses TRBV4-1 and TRBJ1-5; D gene unclear. This CDR3 spans 15 amino acids. V lost 0 bases and J lost 4, with 10 bases in between. Germline V lookup: CDR1 MGHRA, CDR2 YSYEKL. The CDR3 protein is CASSQDVSGNQPQHF. In DNA, the CDR3 is TGCGCCAGCAGCCAAGATGTCTCTGGGAATCAGCCCCAGCATTTT.

CDR3 nucleotide sequence: TGCAGTGCTAGTGGGCTAGCGCGTAGATCAGGCTACAATGAGCAGTTCTTC. Translated: CSASGLARRSGYNEQFF. The chain carries TRBV20-1 and TRBJ2-1, with TRBD2 as a possible D gene (6 bases). With 3 bases removed from V and 3 bases from J, the gap between germline ends came to 21 bases. The CDR3 spans 17 residues. Germline CDR1 DFQATT, CDR2 SNEGSKA (reference sequence).

The gene calls are TRBV19 and TRBJ2-5, with 9 bases aligning to TRBD1. The germline V gene encodes CDR1 LNHDA and CDR2 SQIVND (reference sequence). The CDR3 consists of 15 residues. The V and J ends lost 4 bases and 5 bases, in that order; junction bases with no gene match: 8. The CDR3 region has the DNA TGTGCCAGTAGTAAGACAGGGGGTGGAGCGGAGACCCAGTACTTC. Translating it yields CASSKTGGGAETQYF.

The chain joins TRBV9 to TRBJ2-3; 12 bases are shared with TRBD2. Germline CDR1 SGDLS, CDR2 YYNGEE. Trimming removed 2 bases from V and 3 bases from J; junction bases left unmatched: 1. This CDR3 has 15 residues. The CDR3 sequence is CASSVLAGGTDTQYF. CDR3 nucleotides: TGTGCCAGCAGCGTTCTAGCGGGGGGGACAGATACGCAGTATTTT.

Remarks on this clone: Germline and junction disagree at one end, which may indicate a read error. V gene TRBV6-1 combines with J gene TRBJ2-3; D not resolved. This CDR3 spans 15 amino acids. CDR1 is MNHNS and CDR2 is SASEGT in the germline V gene. The CDR3 sequence: CASSEVVLSSKSFMF. DNA of the CDR3: TGTGCCAGCAGTGAAGTGGTCCTCTCCTCTAAAAGTTTTATGTTT.

This clone is medium-sized (0.01 to 0.1%) by share. The genes are TRBV20-1 and TRBJ2-6, with 7 bases aligning to TRBD1. This CDR3 spans 16 amino acids. V lost 3 bases, J lost 2 bases, and 7 bases stayed unmatched. Germline-derived CDR1 and CDR2 are DFQATT and SNEGSKA (reference sequence). CDR3 DNA: TGCAGTGCTAGTCCTATAGACAGGGCTGGGGCCAACGTCCTGACTTTC. Translation: CSASPIDRAGANVLTF.

V gene TRBV27 combines with J gene TRBJ1-6; 8 positions agree with TRBD1. This CDR3 contains 15 residues. J lost 7 bases, V lost 5 bases, and 7 bases had no gene match. CDR1 and CDR2 (germline): MNHEY, SMNVEV (reference sequence). In DNA form, the CDR3 reads TGTGCCAGCAGTGCGACAGGGGCCAGGAATTCACCCCTCCACTTT. Its protein product is CASSATGARNSPLHF.

The chain combines TRBV5-6 with TRBJ1-4; 8 bases map to TRBD1. Germline V gives CDR1 SGHDT, CDR2 YYEEEE. The CDR3 has 15 amino acids. With 4 bases clipped from V and 8 bases from J, the junction kept 10 bases outside the gene matches. The CDR3 nucleotides are TGTGCCAGCAGCCCCGGACAGGGAATAAAGGAAAAACTGTTTTTT. It yields the protein CASSPGQGIKEKLFF.

This chain uses TRBV11-3 with TRBJ2-1, with D possibly TRBD2 on 5 matching bases. CDR3 size: 13 residues. V shed 3 bases and J shed 9 bases, with 12 bases lying between them. Germline V lookup: CDR1 SGHNT, CDR2 YENEEA. The CDR3 nucleotides read TGTGCCAGCAGCTTCACTAGTGTCGGTGAGCAGTTCTTC. This codes for CASSFTSVGEQFF.

The chain uses TRBV12-3 or TRBV12-4 and TRBJ2-5; TRBD2 matches 9 bases. Unmatched junction bases numbered 0, after V lost 3 bases and J lost 4 bases. This CDR3 region has 13 residues. The CDR3 DNA reads TGTGCCAGCAGTTTTAGCGGGGGAGAGACCCAGTACTTC. It translates to CASSFSGGETQYF.

The CDR3 coding sequence is TGTGCCAGCACCGAACAGGGGGGGTGGAACACTGAAGCTTTCTTT. Protein sequence: CASTEQGGWNTEAFF. The rearrangement uses TRBV6-5 and TRBJ1-1, with TRBD1 identical over 8 bases. The ends lost 7 bases at V and 1 base at J; junction bases unmatched: 8. This CDR3 is built from 15 residues. CDR1 and CDR2 from the germline V gene are MNHEY and SVGAGI.

This sequence joins TRBV7-9 and TRBJ2-5; 10 nucleotides agree with TRBD2. Germline values: CDR1 SEHNR, CDR2 FQNEAQ (reference sequence). The CDR3 contains 14 residues. With V trimmed by 7 bases and J by 5 bases, 7 bases remained unmatched. The CDR3 nucleotides read TGTGCCAGCACGGAGAGCGGGGGGGCGGAGACCCAGTACTTC. It encodes CASTESGGAETQYF.

The rearrangement joins TRBV6-1 to TRBJ1-4; TRBD1 matches at 8 bases. This CDR3 comprises 16 residues. Germline V gives CDR1 MNHNS, CDR2 SASEGT. V lost 0 bases, J lost 2 bases, and 2 bases stayed unmatched. This chain's CDR3 is CASSEAQGGTNEKLFF. The CDR3 bases are TGTGCCAGCAGTGAAGCACAGGGGGGCACTAATGAAAAACTGTTTTTT.

The chain uses TRBV2 and TRBJ1-2; 8 bases are a match to TRBD1. The germline V gene has CDR1 SNHLY and CDR2 FYNNEI. The length of the CDR3 is 14 residues. V shed 4 bases and J 4 bases; nucleotides not matched to a gene: 5. CDR3 DNA sequence: TGTGCCAGCAGTGTTTCACAGGGGGGCTATGGCTACACCTTC. It is translated as CASSVSQGGYGYTF. The whole variable domain, remainder taken from reference TRBV2 and TRBJ1-2, is EPEVTQTPSHQVTQMGQEVILRCVPISNHLYFYWYRQILGQKVEFLVSFYNNEISEKSEIFDDQFSVERPDGSNFTLKIRSTKLEDSAMYFCASSVSQGGYGYTFGSGTRLTVV.

This clone was counted only a few times. V usage is TRBV6-5 and J usage is TRBJ1-6; no firm D call. Germline loops: CDR1 MNHEY, CDR2 SVGAGI. V shed 11 bases and J shed 0 bases, with 11 bases lying between them. This CDR3 is built from 14 residues. CDR3 DNA sequence: TGTGCCGGAGCCCTAAGCTCCTATAATTCACCCCTCCACTTT. Amino acid sequence: CAGALSSYNSPLHF.

The V call is TRBV25-1, the J call TRBJ2-1; D might be TRBD2 (5 bases). V dropped 6 bases and J dropped 0 bases, with 9 bases sitting between them. The CDR3 is made up of 14 amino acids. Germline assignment: CDR1 MGHDK and CDR2 SYGVNS. CDR3 DNA sequence: TGTGCCAGCAGACGGGGAAACTCCTACAATGAGCAGTTCTTC. Encoded protein: CASRRGNSYNEQFF.

The chain links TRBV27 to TRBJ2-1, with TRBD2 identical over 8 bases. This CDR3 has 17 amino acids. The J segment lost 9 bases and the V segment lost 6 bases, leaving 19 bases of the junction unmatched. Germline V gives CDR1 MNHEY, CDR2 SMNVEV (reference sequence). This CDR3 reads CASSSMEGLAGLGEQFF. CDR3 nucleotide sequence: TGTGCCAGCAGCTCGATGGAGGGCCTAGCGGGTTTGGGTGAGCAGTTCTTC.

This clone has just one count. The chain joins TRBV3-1 (or the pseudogene TRBV3-2) to TRBJ2-3, with 9 bases matching TRBD2. CDR1 LGHDT and CDR2 YNNKEL come from the germline V gene (reference sequence). Losses at the gene ends were 4 bases for V and 5 bases for J; bases not matched to a gene: 13. The CDR3 length is 17 residues. CDR3 protein: CASSPKLTRGGEDTQYF. The CDR3, as DNA: TGTGCCAGCAGCCCGAAACTAACGCGGGGGGGCGAAGATACGCAGTATTTT.

The rearrangement links TRBV6-5 to TRBJ1-5; D remains ambiguous. V lost 4 bases and J 3 bases, leaving 16 bases between the germline ends. CDR1 is MNHEY and CDR2 is SVGAGI in the germline V gene. The CDR3 loop spans 16 amino acids. The CDR3 reads CASSSRSRGNNQPQHF. CDR3 nucleotides: TGTGCCAGCAGTTCCCGGAGCCGCGGGAACAATCAGCCCCAGCATTTT.

In its sample, this clone was seen a few times. The chain uses TRBV27 and TRBJ2-3; 8 nucleotides match TRBD2. Germline CDR1 and CDR2: MNHEY and SMNVEV (reference sequence). The J segment lost 1 base and the V segment lost 0 bases, leaving 0 bases of the junction unmatched. CDR3 size: 15 residues. CDR3 sequence (DNA): TGTGCCAGCAGTTTATCGCGGGGGGGCACAGATACGCAGTATTTT. Its protein product is CASSLSRGGTDTQYF.

The chain has TRBV5-1 and TRBJ1-2; weak D call: TRBD1 (6 bases). With 1 base removed from V and 4 bases from J, the gap between germline ends came to 8 bases. The length of the CDR3 is 13 residues. The V gene's germline CDR1 is SGHRS and CDR2 YFSETQ. The CDR3 bases are TGCGCCAGCAGCTTGCCAGGGGCCTATGGCTACACCTTC. Encoded protein: CASSLPGAYGYTF.